Below are 9 T cell receptor beta chains sequenced from a single sample in a study of blood T cell repertoires in COVID-19. Sequencing was performed with immunoSEQ multiplex PCR; in TCRdb, only in-frame clones are kept and a portion is missing. The repertoire holds over 55,000 clones, with 75% to 95% as singletons. The sample was peripheral blood. All receptors derive from a man in his sixties with acute or convalescent COVID-19.

The chain has TRBV24-1 and TRBJ2-5; 8 bases map to TRBD1. V dropped 2 bases and J dropped 5; count of bases not matched to a gene: 9. Germline V gene sequence: CDR1 KGHDR, CDR2 SFDVKD. The CDR3 has 16 residues. In DNA form, the CDR3 reads TGTGCCACCAGTGATTCGACAGGGGTTATGGAGGAGACCCAGTACTTC. Its protein is CATSDSTGVMEETQYF.

V usage is TRBV12-5 and J usage is TRBJ1-5; TRBD1 matches at 8 bases. CDR3 length: 16 amino acids. V shed 0 bases and J 7 bases; nucleotides not matched to a gene: 8. Germline V gives CDR1 LGHNT, CDR2 FRNRAP. The CDR3 spells CASGLVSGGAKQPQHF. The CDR3 bases are TGTGCTAGTGGTTTGGTCTCAGGGGGCGCGAAACAGCCCCAGCATTTT.

The chain recombines TRBV6-4 with TRBJ2-2; 13 bases are shared with TRBD2. The CDR3 spans 18 residues. V dropped 0 bases and J dropped 4; count of bases not matched to a gene: 5. Germline loops: CDR1 MRHNA, CDR2 SNTAGT. The CDR3 bases are TGTGCCAGCAGTGACTCCGGACTAGCGGGAGTTCCCACCGGGGAGCTGTTTTTT. Amino acid sequence: CASSDSGLAGVPTGELFF.

CDR3 protein: CATSDPLSGGGEEDTQYF. The DNA of the CDR3 is TGTGCCACCAGTGACCCTCTATCGGGCGGGGGAGAAGAAGATACGCAGTATTTT. V gene TRBV24-1 combines with J gene TRBJ2-3, with 7 bases fitting TRBD2. Losses at the gene ends were 4 bases for V and 5 bases for J; bases not matched to a gene: 17. This CDR3 spans 18 amino acids. CDR1 is KGHDR and CDR2 is SFDVKD in the germline V gene.

The CDR3: CASALVSRLDEQYF. The CDR3 DNA follows: TGTGCCAGCGCCCTTGTTAGCCGTTTGGACGAGCAGTACTTC. The chain couples TRBV28 to TRBJ2-7; D gene uncertain. V was shortened by 8 bases and J by 5 bases, with 19 bases between the two germline ends. The CDR3 spans 14 residues. CDR1 is MDHEN, CDR2 SYDVKM, per germline.

CDR3 residues: CASSIGTGRYEQYF. The CDR3, as DNA: TGTGCCAGCAGTATCGGGACAGGGAGGTACGAGCAGTACTTC. The V gene is TRBV7-2, the J gene TRBJ2-7, with 9 positions matching TRBD1. V lost 6 bases and J lost 4; bases outside the gene matches: 7. Germline V gives CDR1 SGHTA, CDR2 FQGNSA. The CDR3 has 14 amino acids.

V and J are TRBV29-1 and TRBJ1-5; TRBD1 matches 8 bases. V dropped 6 bases and J dropped 4; count of bases not matched to a gene: 5. The CDR3 runs to 13 residues. CDR1 and CDR2 (germline): SQVTM, ANQGSEA. The CDR3, as DNA: TGCAGCGTGAGACAGGGGATGAATCAGCCCCAGCATTTT. Its protein product is CSVRQGMNQPQHF.

This clone was recorded only once. The V call is TRBV18, the J call TRBJ2-7, with 16 positions matching TRBD2. The CDR3 is 19 residues long. Germline CDR1 KGHSH, CDR2 LQKENI. The ends lost 6 bases at V and 1 base at J; junction bases unmatched: 12. CDR3 loop: CASSLRPGTSGRGSYEQYF. The CDR3 DNA follows: TGTGCCAGCTCCCTGCGTCCTGGGACTAGCGGGAGGGGGTCCTACGAGCAGTACTTC.

The chain employs TRBV28 and TRBJ1-2; 7 nucleotides match TRBD1. The germline gives CDR1 MDHEN, CDR2 SYDVKM. The trim removed 6 bases at V and 4 bases at J, leaving 5 bases unmatched. The CDR3 sequence is 13 residues long. CDR3 coding DNA: TGTGCCAGCAGATACAGGGGTACCTATGGCTACACCTTC. Protein: CASRYRGTYGYTF.